The sequence of this TCR beta chain was determined in a study of PD-L1 blockade in urothelial cancer. In germline, CDR1 is GTSNPN, CDR2 SVGIG (reference sequence). With 2 bases removed from V and 10 bases from J, the gap between germline ends came to 29 bases. The CDR3 consists of 17 residues. TCRdb's table, derived via immunoSEQ multiplex PCR, lists solely in-frame clones and lacks some. The repertoire holds around 71,000 clones, with around four fifths as singletons. The time point here: pretreatment peripheral blood. Sequencing was performed on PBMCs, taken around atezolizumab (anti-PD-L1) treatment. The source of this sequence is a man aged 35 to 55 with urothelial cancer. This chain links TRBV30 with TRBJ1-1; D not resolved. CDR3 in amino acids: CAWSRESLDGSSLIAFF. The CDR3 nucleotides read TGTGCCTGGAGTCGGGAAAGTTTGGACGGGAGTAGCTTAATAGCTTTCTTT.